Included here is one T cell receptor beta chain sequence, with context. Its specificity is unknown. The data originate from a study of cytomegalovirus exposure and HLA in healthy donors. Study observations and caveats: With high specificity and sensitivity, the classifier reportedly diagnosed cytomegalovirus status. A list of about 160 TCR beta chains associated with cytomegalovirus was given.

The germline CDR1 and CDR2 sequences are KGHSH and LQKENI. V was pared by 4 bases and J by 0 bases, with 3 bases of the junction left unmatched. This CDR3 has 15 residues. Profiling relied on immunoSEQ multiplex PCR, and the TCRdb table lists in-frame clones only, not all of them. The sample carries roughly 64,000 clones, 85% to 95% recorded once. The sequencing input was PBMCs. This sequence was found in a young woman in good health and CMV-seropositive. The chain joins TRBV18 to TRBJ2-3, with 8 bases aligning to TRBD1. CDR3 bases: TGTGCCAGCTCACTTCAGGGGGCTAGCACAGATACGCAGTATTTT. This sequence encodes CASSLQGASTDTQYF.